This T cell receptor beta chain stems from a study of a mutant IDH1 vaccine in newly diagnosed glioma. Background on the study: The study started vaccination 4-6 weeks after radiotherapy alone, or with temozolomide cycles. It was radiotherapy, temozolomide, or both that patients received previously, with most receiving both. Study-level results: Pseudoprogression showed no apparent link to changes in top peripheral T cell clonotypes.

Germline CDR1 and CDR2: SGHTA and FQGNSA. The CDR3 is 14 residues long. Trimming cost V 0 bases and J 2 bases, with 7 bases left between them. About this clone itself: Its antigen remains unknown.

TCRdb keeps only in-frame clones here, not all; method: immunoSEQ multiplex PCR. The table records 55,000 or so clones, 80% of them present only once. Stated time point: week 23, last vaccination. The investigators gave 300 ug of mutant IDH1 20-mer peptide in each vaccine dose, together with topical imiquimod. Newly diagnosed WHO grade 3 or 4 IDH1-mutant, ATRX-lost astrocytomas were identified in the donors. This receptor was obtained from a man aged 35-49 years with glioma. V and J are TRBV7-2 and TRBJ1-1, with D unclear. Here the sequenced sample was PBMCs, taken from a glioma patient whose treatment included an IDH1 peptide vaccine. The CDR3 loop is CASSLAPANTEAFF. CDR3 in DNA: TGTGCCAGCAGCTTAGCCCCGGCTAACACTGAAGCTTTCTTT.